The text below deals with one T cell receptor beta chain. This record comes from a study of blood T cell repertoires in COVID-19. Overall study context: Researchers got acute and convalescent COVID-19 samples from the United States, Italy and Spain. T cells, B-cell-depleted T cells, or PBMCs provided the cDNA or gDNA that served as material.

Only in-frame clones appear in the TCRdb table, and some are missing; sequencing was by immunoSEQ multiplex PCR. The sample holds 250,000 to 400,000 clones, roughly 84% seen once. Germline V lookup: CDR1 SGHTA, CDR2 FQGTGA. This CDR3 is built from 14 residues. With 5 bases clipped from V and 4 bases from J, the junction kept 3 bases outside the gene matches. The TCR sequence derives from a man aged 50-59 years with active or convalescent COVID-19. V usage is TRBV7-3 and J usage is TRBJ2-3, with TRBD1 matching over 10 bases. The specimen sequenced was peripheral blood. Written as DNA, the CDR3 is TGTGCCAGCAGCCGGACAGGGGGGGCAGATACGCAGTATTTT. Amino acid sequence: CASSRTGGADTQYF.